The clone carrying this TCR beta chain was seen more than once but under ten times. The CDR3 is 11 residues long. The germline V and J ends were trimmed by 1 base and 7 bases, with 7 bases remaining between them. Germline V gene data show CDR1 as GTSNPN and CDR2 as SVGIG (reference sequence). This sample was included in a study of T cells after yellow fever vaccination. TCRdb processed the 5' RACE reads anew with MiXCR; each CDR3 protein has one entry. The data hold 280,000 or so distinct CDR3 sequences, with approximately 10% observed a single time. This receptor was taken from a man aged 18 to 29 who received the YFV17D yellow fever vaccine. The gene calls are TRBV30 and TRBJ1-1; no definite D call. This material consisted of CD4+ T cells sorted from PBMCs, taken 5 days after the yellow fever booster vaccination. CDR3 amino acids: CAWSGFYEAFF. CDR3 bases: TGTGCCTGGAGTGGATTCTATGAAGCTTTCTTT.